Following are 3 T cell receptor beta chains from one sample sequenced in a study of blood T cell repertoires in COVID-19. The protocol was immunoSEQ multiplex PCR, while the TCRdb copy is restricted to in-frame clones and leaves out a portion. Found here are 85,000 to 100,000 clones, roughly 84% of them singletons; the top ten hold approximately 15%. Material for sequencing was peripheral blood. All receptors derive from a woman in her sixties with acute or convalescent COVID-19.

The chain combines TRBV2 with TRBJ2-2; 8 bases fit TRBD2. Trimming cost V 5 bases and J 4 bases; bases outside gene matches: 9. The germline CDR1 and CDR2 sequences are SNHLY and FYNNEI. CDR3 length: 16 amino acids. The CDR3: CASSRPAGVTTGELFF. The CDR3 DNA is TGTGCCAGCAGTCGCCCAGCGGGGGTTACCACCGGGGAGCTGTTTTTT.

The rearrangement uses TRBV19 and TRBJ1-5; no clear D gene. This CDR3 has 14 residues. V lost 7 bases and J lost 1, with 11 bases in between. Germline-derived CDR1 and CDR2 are LNHDA and SQIVND (reference sequence). CDR3 coding DNA: TGTGCCAGTAAGGTGAGGGAGAGCAATCAGCCCCAGCATTTT. Translation gives CASKVRESNQPQHF.

CDR3 in DNA: TGCGCCAGCAGCCAAGTGGACGGGATCGGGGAGCTGTTTTTT. Encoded protein: CASSQVDGIGELFF. The rearrangement uses TRBV4-3 and TRBJ2-2; possibly TRBD2 for D (5 bases). Germline CDR1 reads LGHNA; CDR2 reads YSLEER. V gave up 1 base and J gave up 7 bases, with 10 bases separating them. This CDR3 region has 14 residues.